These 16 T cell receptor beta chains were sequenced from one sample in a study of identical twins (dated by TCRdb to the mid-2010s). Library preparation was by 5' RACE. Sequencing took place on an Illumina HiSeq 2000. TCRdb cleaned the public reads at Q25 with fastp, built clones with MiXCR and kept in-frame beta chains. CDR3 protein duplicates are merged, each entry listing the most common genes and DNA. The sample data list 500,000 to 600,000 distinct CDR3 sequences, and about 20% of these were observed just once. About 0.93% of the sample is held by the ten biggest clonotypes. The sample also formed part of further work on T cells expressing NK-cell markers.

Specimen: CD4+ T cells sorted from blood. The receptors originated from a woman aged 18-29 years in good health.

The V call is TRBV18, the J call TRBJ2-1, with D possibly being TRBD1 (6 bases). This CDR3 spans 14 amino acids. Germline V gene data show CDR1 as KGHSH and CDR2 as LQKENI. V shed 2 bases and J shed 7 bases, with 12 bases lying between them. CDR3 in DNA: TGTGCCAGCTCACCAATGGGGGCTGGGAATGAGCAGTTCTTC. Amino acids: CASSPMGAGNEQFF.

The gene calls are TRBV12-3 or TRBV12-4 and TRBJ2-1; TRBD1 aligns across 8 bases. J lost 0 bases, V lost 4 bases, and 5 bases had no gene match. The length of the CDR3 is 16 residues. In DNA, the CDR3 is TGTGCCAGCAGTTACCAGGGGGCCAGCTCCTACAATGAGCAGTTCTTC. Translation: CASSYQGASSYNEQFF.

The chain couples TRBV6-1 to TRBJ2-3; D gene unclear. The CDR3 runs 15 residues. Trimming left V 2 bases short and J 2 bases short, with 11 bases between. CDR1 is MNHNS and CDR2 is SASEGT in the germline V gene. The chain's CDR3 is CASSERRRATDTQYF. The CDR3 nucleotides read TGTGCCAGCAGTGAAAGGAGAAGGGCCACAGATACGCAGTATTTT.

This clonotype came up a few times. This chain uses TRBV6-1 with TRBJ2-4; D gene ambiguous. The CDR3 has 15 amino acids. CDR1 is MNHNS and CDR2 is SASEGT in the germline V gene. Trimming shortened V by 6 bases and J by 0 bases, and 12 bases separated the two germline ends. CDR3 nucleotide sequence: TGTGCCAGCAGCCCCGATCTTCTAGCCAAAAACATTCAGTACTTC. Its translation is CASSPDLLAKNIQYF.

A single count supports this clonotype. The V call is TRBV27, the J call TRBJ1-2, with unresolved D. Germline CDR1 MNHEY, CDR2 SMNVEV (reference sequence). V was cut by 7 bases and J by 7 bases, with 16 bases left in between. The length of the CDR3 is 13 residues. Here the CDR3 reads CASTEAPGGGYTF. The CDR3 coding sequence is TGTGCCAGCACCGAGGCCCCAGGCGGTGGCTACACCTTC.

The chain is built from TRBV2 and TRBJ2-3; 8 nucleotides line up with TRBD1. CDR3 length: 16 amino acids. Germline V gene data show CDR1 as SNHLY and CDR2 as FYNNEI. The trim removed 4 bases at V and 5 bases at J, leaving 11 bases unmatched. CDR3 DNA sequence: TGTGCCAGCAGTGTGATCTCCAGGGGGCTTGAAGATACGCAGTATTTT. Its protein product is CASSVISRGLEDTQYF.

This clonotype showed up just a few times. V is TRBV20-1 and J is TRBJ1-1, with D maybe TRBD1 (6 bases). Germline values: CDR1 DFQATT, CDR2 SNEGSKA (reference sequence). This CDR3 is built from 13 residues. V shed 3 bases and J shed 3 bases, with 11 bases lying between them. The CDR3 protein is CSARQGIYTEAFF. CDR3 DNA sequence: TGCAGTGCTAGGCAGGGGATTTACACTGAAGCTTTCTTT.

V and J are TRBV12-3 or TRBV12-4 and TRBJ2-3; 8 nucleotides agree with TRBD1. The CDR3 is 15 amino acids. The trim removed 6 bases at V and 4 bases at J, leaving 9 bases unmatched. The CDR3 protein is CASSFQGASPDTQYF. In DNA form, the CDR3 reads TGTGCCAGCAGCTTCCAGGGGGCATCCCCAGATACGCAGTATTTT.

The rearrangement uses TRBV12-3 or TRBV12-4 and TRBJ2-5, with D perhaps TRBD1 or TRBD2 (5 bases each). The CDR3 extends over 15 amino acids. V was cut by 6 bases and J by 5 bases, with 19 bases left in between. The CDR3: CASRPSGPRRETQYF. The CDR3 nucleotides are TGTGCCAGCAGACCGTCGGGACCGCGTCGTGAGACCCAGTACTTC.

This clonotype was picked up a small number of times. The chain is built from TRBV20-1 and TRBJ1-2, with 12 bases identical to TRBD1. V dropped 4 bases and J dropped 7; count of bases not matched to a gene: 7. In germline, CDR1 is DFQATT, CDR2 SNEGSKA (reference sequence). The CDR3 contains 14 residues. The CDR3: CSATPGQGASGYTF. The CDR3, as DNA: TGCAGTGCTACCCCGGGACAGGGGGCGAGTGGCTACACCTTC.

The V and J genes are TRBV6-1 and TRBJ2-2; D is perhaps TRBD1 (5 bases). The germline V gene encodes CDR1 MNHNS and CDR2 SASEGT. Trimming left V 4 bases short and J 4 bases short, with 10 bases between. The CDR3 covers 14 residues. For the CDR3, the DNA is TGTGCCAGCAGTGGGGGCTCATTCACCGGGGAGCTGTTTTTT. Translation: CASSGGSFTGELFF.

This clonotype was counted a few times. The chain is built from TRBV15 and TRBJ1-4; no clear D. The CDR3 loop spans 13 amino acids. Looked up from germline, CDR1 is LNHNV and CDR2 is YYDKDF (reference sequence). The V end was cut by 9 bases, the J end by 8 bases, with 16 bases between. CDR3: CATRTVDVEKLFF. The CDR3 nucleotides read TGTGCCACGAGAACCGTAGACGTCGAAAAACTGTTTTTT.

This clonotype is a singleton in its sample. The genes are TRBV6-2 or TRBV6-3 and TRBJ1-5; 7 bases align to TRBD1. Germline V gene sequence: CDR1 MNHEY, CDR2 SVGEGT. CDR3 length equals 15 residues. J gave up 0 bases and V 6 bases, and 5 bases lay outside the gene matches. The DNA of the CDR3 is TGTGCCAGCAGCGGGACAGTTTATAGCAATCAGCCCCAGCATTTT. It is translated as CASSGTVYSNQPQHF.

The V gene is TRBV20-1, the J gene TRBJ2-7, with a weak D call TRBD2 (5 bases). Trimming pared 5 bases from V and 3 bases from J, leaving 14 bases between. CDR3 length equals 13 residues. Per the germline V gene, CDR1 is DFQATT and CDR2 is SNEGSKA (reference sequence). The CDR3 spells CSALGQAGYEQYF. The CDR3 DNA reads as TGCAGTGCTCTGGGCCAGGCGGGCTACGAGCAGTACTTC.

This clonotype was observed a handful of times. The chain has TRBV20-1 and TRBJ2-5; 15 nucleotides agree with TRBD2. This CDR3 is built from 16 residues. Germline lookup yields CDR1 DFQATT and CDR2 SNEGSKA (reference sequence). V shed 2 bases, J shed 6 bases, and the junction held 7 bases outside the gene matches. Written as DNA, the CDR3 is TGCAGTGCTAGATCGTGGACTAGCGGGGGGGCCCAGACCCAGTACTTC. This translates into CSARSWTSGGAQTQYF.

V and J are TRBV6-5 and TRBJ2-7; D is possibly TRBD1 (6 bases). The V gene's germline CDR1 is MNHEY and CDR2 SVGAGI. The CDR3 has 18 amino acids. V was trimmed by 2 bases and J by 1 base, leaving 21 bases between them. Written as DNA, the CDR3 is TGTGCCAGCAGTTACGGGAACATCGGGACAATAAATTCCTACGAGCAGTACTTC. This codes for CASSYGNIGTINSYEQYF.